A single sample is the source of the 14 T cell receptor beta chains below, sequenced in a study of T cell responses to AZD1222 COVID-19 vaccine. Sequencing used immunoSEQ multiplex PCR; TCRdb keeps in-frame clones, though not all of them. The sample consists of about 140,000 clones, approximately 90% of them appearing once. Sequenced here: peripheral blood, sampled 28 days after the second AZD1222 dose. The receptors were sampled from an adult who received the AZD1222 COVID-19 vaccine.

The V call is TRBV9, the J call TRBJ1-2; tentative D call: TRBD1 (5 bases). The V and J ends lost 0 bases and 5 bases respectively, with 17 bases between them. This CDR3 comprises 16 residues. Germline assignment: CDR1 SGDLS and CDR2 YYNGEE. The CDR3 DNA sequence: TGTGCCAGCAGCGTAGAATCGGGGGGAGCCTCATATGGCTACACCTTC. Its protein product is CASSVESGGASYGYTF.

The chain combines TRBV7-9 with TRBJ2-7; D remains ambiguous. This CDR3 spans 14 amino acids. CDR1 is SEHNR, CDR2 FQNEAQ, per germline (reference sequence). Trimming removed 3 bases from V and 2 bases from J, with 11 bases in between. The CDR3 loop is CASSLVVQPYEQYF. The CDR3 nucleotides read TGTGCCAGCAGCTTGGTTGTACAGCCCTACGAGCAGTACTTC.

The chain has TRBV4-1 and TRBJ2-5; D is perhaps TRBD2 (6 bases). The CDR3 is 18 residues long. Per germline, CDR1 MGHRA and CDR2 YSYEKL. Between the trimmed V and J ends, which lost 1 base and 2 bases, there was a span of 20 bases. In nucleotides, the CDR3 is TGCGCCAGCAGCCAAGGTAGGGCCCAGCGGGTGACACAAGAGACCCAGTACTTC. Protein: CASSQGRAQRVTQETQYF.

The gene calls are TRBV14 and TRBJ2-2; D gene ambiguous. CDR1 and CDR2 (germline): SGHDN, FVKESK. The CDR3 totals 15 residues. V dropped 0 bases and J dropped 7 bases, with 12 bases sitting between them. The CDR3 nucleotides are TGTGCCAGCAGCCAAGATAGGGAATACGGCGGGGAGCTGTTTTTT. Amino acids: CASSQDREYGGELFF.

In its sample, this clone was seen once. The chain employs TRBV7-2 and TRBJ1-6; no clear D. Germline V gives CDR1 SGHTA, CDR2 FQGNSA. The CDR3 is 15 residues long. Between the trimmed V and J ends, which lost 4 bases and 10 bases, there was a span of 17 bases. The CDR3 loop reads CASSSQVHRGSPLHF. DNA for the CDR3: TGTGCCAGCAGCTCACAAGTACATCGGGGATCACCCCTCCACTTT. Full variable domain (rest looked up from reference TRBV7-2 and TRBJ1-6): GAGVSQSPSNKVTEKGKDVELRCDPISGHTALYWYRQSLGQGLEFLIYFQGNSAPDKSGLPSDRFSAERTGGSVSTLTIQRTQQEDSAVYLCASSSQVHRGSPLHFGNGTRLTVT.

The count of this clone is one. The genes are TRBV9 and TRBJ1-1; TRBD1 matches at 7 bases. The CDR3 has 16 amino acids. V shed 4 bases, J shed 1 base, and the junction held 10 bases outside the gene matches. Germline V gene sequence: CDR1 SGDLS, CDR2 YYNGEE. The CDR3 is CASSPSRQGPNTEAFF. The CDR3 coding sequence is TGTGCCAGCAGCCCCTCAAGACAGGGACCGAACACTGAAGCTTTCTTT.

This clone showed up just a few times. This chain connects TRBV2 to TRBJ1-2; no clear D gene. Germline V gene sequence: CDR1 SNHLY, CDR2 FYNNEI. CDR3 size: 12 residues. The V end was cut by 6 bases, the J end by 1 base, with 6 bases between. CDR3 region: CASSGINYGYTF. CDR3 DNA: TGTGCCAGCAGCGGTATTAACTATGGCTACACCTTC. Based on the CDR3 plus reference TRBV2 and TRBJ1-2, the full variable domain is EPEVTQTPSHQVTQMGQEVILRCVPISNHLYFYWYRQILGQKVEFLVSFYNNEISEKSEIFDDQFSVERPDGSNFTLKIRSTKLEDSAMYFCASSGINYGYTFGSGTRLTVV.

CDR3 residues: CASSVGLAGGPVTYNEQFF. The CDR3 nucleotides are TGTGCCAGCAGCGTGGGACTAGCGGGGGGACCTGTTACCTACAATGAGCAGTTCTTC. The chain recombines TRBV9 with TRBJ2-1; 15 bases line up with TRBD2. J gave up 2 bases and V 2 bases, and 8 bases lay outside the gene matches. The germline CDR1 and CDR2 sequences are SGDLS and YYNGEE. The length of the CDR3 is 19 residues.

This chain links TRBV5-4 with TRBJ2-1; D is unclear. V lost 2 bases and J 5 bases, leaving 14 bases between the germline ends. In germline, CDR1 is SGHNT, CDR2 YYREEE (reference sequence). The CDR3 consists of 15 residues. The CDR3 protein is CASSLRQVMNNEQFF. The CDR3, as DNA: TGTGCCAGCAGCTTAAGGCAGGTTATGAACAATGAGCAGTTCTTC.

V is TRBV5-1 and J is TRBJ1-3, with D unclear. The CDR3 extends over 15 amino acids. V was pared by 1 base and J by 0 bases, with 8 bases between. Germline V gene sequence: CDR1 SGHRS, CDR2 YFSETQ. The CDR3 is CASSLSGDSGNTIYF. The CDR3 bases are TGCGCCAGCAGCTTGAGTGGGGACTCTGGAAACACCATATATTTT. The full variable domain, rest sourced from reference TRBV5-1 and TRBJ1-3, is KAGVTQTPRYLIKTRGQQVTLSCSPISGHRSVSWYQQTPGQGLQFLFEYFSETQRNKGNFPGRFSGRQFSNSRSEMNVSTLELGDSALYLCASSLSGDSGNTIYFGEGSWLTVV.

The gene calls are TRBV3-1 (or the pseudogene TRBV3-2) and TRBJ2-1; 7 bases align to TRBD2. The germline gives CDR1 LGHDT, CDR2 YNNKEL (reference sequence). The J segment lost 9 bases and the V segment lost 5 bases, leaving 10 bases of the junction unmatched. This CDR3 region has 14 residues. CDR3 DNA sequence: TGTGCCAGCAGCTACCGCGGGAGTCAGGGTGAGCAGTTCTTC. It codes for CASSYRGSQGEQFF.

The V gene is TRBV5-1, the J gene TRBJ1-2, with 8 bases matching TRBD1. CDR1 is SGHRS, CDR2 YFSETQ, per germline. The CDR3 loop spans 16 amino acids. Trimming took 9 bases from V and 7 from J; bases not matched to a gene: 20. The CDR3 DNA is TGCGCCACCGCTCGAGGACAGGGTGCTAGTGACGCTGGCTACACCTTC. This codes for CATARGQGASDAGYTF.

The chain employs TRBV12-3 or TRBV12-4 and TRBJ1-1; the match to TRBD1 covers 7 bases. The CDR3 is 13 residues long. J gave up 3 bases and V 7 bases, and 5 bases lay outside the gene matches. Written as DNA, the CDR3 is TGTGCCAGCACCGCCACAGGGGACACTGAAGCTTTCTTT. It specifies CASTATGDTEAFF.

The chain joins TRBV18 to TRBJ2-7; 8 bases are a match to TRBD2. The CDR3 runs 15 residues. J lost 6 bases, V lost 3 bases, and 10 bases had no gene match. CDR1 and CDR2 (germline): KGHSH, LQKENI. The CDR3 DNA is TGTGCCAGCTCACCGAGAACAGCGGGAGTGGGCGAGCAGTACTTC. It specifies CASSPRTAGVGEQYF.